What follows are 25 T cell receptor beta chains derived from one specimen sequenced in a study of early T cells in non-severe SARS-CoV-2 infection. MiXCR was run by TCRdb on the 5' RACE reads, yielding one entry per CDR3 protein. This table holds 75,000 to 100,000 distinct CDR3 sequences, roughly an eighth found once. Material for sequencing was whole blood. The source of these receptors is an adult who was a healthcare worker with PCR-confirmed SARS-CoV-2 infection or an uninfected control (not recorded which).

The rearrangement uses TRBV6-5 and TRBJ2-7, with 11 bases aligning to TRBD1. The V gene end was trimmed by 4 bases and the J gene end by 5 bases; junction bases not matched to a gene: 7. Germline CDR1 reads MNHEY; CDR2 reads SVGAGI. The CDR3 runs 15 residues. DNA for the CDR3: TGTGCCAGCAGTTGGGAGCCGGGACAGGGGGACGAGCAGTACTTC. Translating gives CASSWEPGQGDEQYF.

J is TRBJ2-1 and V is TRBV2; D possibly corresponds to TRBD1 (6 bases). This CDR3 spans 14 amino acids. Germline V gene lookup returns CDR1 SNHLY and CDR2 FYNNEI. V lost 7 bases and J lost 7, with 17 bases in between. The CDR3 loop is CASIEGQGMNEQFF. CDR3 DNA: TGTGCCAGCATCGAAGGGCAGGGGATGAATGAGCAGTTCTTC.

The V and J genes are TRBV4-2 and TRBJ1-1; TRBD1 is a possible D gene (6 bases). The CDR3 loop spans 14 amino acids. V was trimmed by 5 bases and J by 6 bases, leaving 16 bases between them. Germline values: CDR1 LGHNA, CDR2 YNFKEQ. The CDR3 protein is CASSSGLGGPEAFF. The CDR3 coding sequence is TGTGCCAGCAGCTCGGGCCTTGGGGGCCCTGAAGCTTTCTTT.

This clonotype came up a few times. This rearrangement joins TRBV12-3 or TRBV12-4 to TRBJ2-1; 8 bases agree with TRBD2. V trimming: 4 bases; J trimming: 9 bases; junction bases outside the gene matches: 5. The CDR3 runs to 13 residues. The CDR3 bases are TGTGCCAGCAGTTCCCGGGGGACTAGTGAGCAGTTCTTC. Its translation: CASSSRGTSEQFF.

CDR3 sequence reads: CASRSPGQTYEQYF. The CDR3 DNA reads as TGTGCCAGCAGGAGTCCGGGACAGACTTACGAGCAGTACTTC. The chain uses TRBV28 and TRBJ2-7; the match to TRBD1 covers 7 bases. The ends lost 6 bases at V and 4 bases at J; junction bases unmatched: 9. Germline V gene lookup returns CDR1 MDHEN and CDR2 SYDVKM. This CDR3 has 14 amino acids.

The sample holds many counts of this clonotype. The genes are TRBV7-2 and TRBJ2-3, with 9 bases identical to TRBD2. V was clipped by 3 bases and J by 3 bases; unmatched bases: 7. Germline CDR1 is SGHTA and CDR2 is FQGNSA. The CDR3 has 16 amino acids. CDR3 residues: CASSFRGREGTDTQYF. The CDR3, as DNA: TGTGCCAGCAGCTTTCGCGGGCGGGAGGGGACAGATACGCAGTATTTT.

The V call is TRBV3-1, the J call TRBJ2-6; D gene uncertain. Germline CDR1 reads LGHDT; CDR2 reads YNNKEL (reference sequence). The CDR3 is 12 amino acids. Trimming took off 5 bases at V and 1 base at J, with 0 bases between the two ends. The CDR3 DNA follows: TGTGCCAGCAGCTCTGGGGCCAACGTCCTGACTTTC. As protein: CASSSGANVLTF.

This clonotype showed up just a few times. The V call is TRBV30, the J call TRBJ1-2, with D perhaps TRBD1 (5 bases). Germline loops: CDR1 GTSNPN, CDR2 SVGIG (reference sequence). The CDR3 has 12 residues. The V end was cut by 3 bases, the J end by 5 bases, with 10 bases between. The CDR3 nucleotides read TGTGCCTGGAGGGGGGACGTTTATGGCTACACCTTC. Translating gives CAWRGDVYGYTF.

J is TRBJ1-5 and V is TRBV2; unclear D gene. The V and J ends lost 7 bases and 2 bases respectively, with 12 bases between them. CDR1 is SNHLY, CDR2 FYNNEI, per germline. The CDR3 totals 14 residues. Here the CDR3 reads CASTLSEGNQPQHF. Here the CDR3 DNA reads TGTGCCAGCACCCTATCCGAAGGCAATCAGCCCCAGCATTTT.

CDR3: CASLNGTVNTEAFF. In DNA form, the CDR3 reads TGTGCCAGCCTCAACGGGACAGTTAACACTGAAGCTTTCTTT. The chain employs TRBV7-9 and TRBJ1-1; 7 bases line up with TRBD1. CDR1 SEHNR and CDR2 FQNEAQ come from the germline V gene (reference sequence). CDR3 length: 14 residues. With V trimmed by 8 bases and J by 2 bases, 8 bases remained unmatched. The complete variable domain, with remaining parts taken from reference TRBV7-9 and TRBJ1-1, reads DTGVSQNPRHKITKRGQNVTFRCDPISEHNRLYWYRQTLGQGPEFLTYFQNEAQLEKSRLLSDRFSAERPKGSFSTLEIQRTEQGDSAMYLCASLNGTVNTEAFFGQGTRLTVV.

This clonotype has only a few counts. V usage is TRBV27 and J usage is TRBJ1-5; D ambiguous. In germline, CDR1 is MNHEY, CDR2 SMNVEV (reference sequence). The CDR3 contains 12 residues. The ends were cut back, 3 bases at V and 3 bases at J, with 3 bases in the middle. The CDR3 DNA is TGTGCCAGCAGTTTCTTCAATCAGCCCCAGCATTTT. Translation gives CASSFFNQPQHF.

This clonotype has only a few counts. The chain has TRBV30 and TRBJ2-5; 13 bases are shared with TRBD2. The CDR3 spans 14 residues. Trimming took 0 bases from V and 5 from J; bases not matched to a gene: 0. From germline, CDR1 is GTSNPN and CDR2 SVGIG (reference sequence). The chain's CDR3 is CAWSVGLAGETQYF. The CDR3 nucleotides read TGTGCCTGGAGTGTGGGACTAGCGGGGGAGACCCAGTACTTC.

This rearrangement joins TRBV4-2 to TRBJ2-5; unclear D gene. The germline V and J ends were trimmed by 4 bases and 5 bases, with 14 bases remaining between them. CDR3 length: 14 residues. The germline gives CDR1 LGHNA, CDR2 YNFKEQ. CDR3 sequence: CASSLVALGETQYF. The CDR3 DNA reads as TGTGCCAGCAGCCTAGTGGCCCTCGGGGAGACCCAGTACTTC.

The chain employs TRBV29-1 and TRBJ2-1; 7 positions match TRBD1. Trimming cost V 5 bases and J 8 bases; bases outside gene matches: 3. This CDR3 is 11 amino acids long. Germline V CDR1 and CDR2: SQVTM, ANQGSEA. DNA of the CDR3: TGCAGCGTTCTGCAGGGGGATGAGCAGTTCTTC. Translation gives CSVLQGDEQFF.

This clonotype has a single count. The V call is TRBV12-5, the J call TRBJ2-7; 9 nucleotides align to TRBD1. The CDR3 covers 16 residues. Trimming took 2 bases from V and 6 from J; bases not matched to a gene: 11. CDR1 and CDR2 from the germline V gene are LGHNT and FRNRAP. The CDR3 bases are TGTGCTAGTGGTTTGTCCTCCGGGACAGGGACGGGCGAGCAGTACTTC. Translating it yields CASGLSSGTGTGEQYF.

This clonotype was seen only a few times. The rearrangement links TRBV3-1 to TRBJ2-6; D not certain. From germline, CDR1 is LGHDT and CDR2 YNNKEL (reference sequence). The CDR3 runs to 15 residues. V was shortened by 1 base and J by 0 bases, with 4 bases between the two germline ends. The chain's CDR3 is CASSQATSGANVLTF. The CDR3 bases are TGTGCCAGCAGCCAAGCGACCTCTGGGGCCAACGTCCTGACTTTC. Supplemented by reference TRBV3-1 and TRBJ2-6, the full variable domain reads DTAVSQTPKYLVTQMGNDKSIKCEQNLGHDTMYWYKQDSKKFLKIMFSYNNKELIINETVPNRFSPKSPDKAHLNLHINSLELGDSAVYFCASSQATSGANVLTFGAGSRLTVL.

This clonotype was observed a handful of times. V usage is TRBV7-2 and J usage is TRBJ1-1, with unresolved D. V lost 9 bases and J 2 bases, leaving 13 bases between the germline ends. CDR1 is SGHTA and CDR2 is FQGNSA in the germline V gene. This CDR3 is 13 amino acids long. The CDR3 region has the DNA TGTGCCAGGTATGAGGAACACAACACTGAAGCTTTCTTT. As protein: CARYEEHNTEAFF.

The table lists this clonotype with many counts. The V call is TRBV12-2, the J call TRBJ2-7; the DNA was not used to check the table's D call, TRBD2. TRBV12-2 counts as a pseudogene. The CDR3 is 19 amino acids. Here the CDR3 DNA reads TGTGCAAGTCGCCAAGCGGGTCGGGAGTCTGGGAAGAGCCCCTACGAGCAGTACTTC. Protein: CASRQAGRESGKSPYEQYF.

The chain combines TRBV7-9 with TRBJ2-7; a weak D match, TRBD2 (6 bases). Germline lookup yields CDR1 SEHNR and CDR2 FQNEAQ (reference sequence). The CDR3 is 15 residues long. V gave up 5 bases and J gave up 0 bases, with 14 bases separating them. The CDR3 protein is CASSRFSGSSYEQYF. The CDR3 DNA reads as TGTGCCAGCAGCCGATTTAGCGGTAGCTCCTACGAGCAGTACTTC. Full variable domain (outside the CDR3, taken from reference TRBV7-9 and TRBJ2-7): DTGVSQNPRHKITKRGQNVTFRCDPISEHNRLYWYRQTLGQGPEFLTYFQNEAQLEKSRLLSDRFSAERPKGSFSTLEIQRTEQGDSAMYLCASSRFSGSSYEQYFGPGTRLTVT.

This chain joins TRBV29-1 and TRBJ1-2, with 9 bases lining up with TRBD1. Trimming cost V 5 bases and J 5 bases; bases outside gene matches: 6. Germline CDR1 reads SQVTM; CDR2 reads ANQGSEA. CDR3 size: 13 residues. Here the CDR3 reads CSVQPGQGYGYTF. In DNA form, the CDR3 reads TGCAGCGTTCAGCCGGGACAGGGATATGGCTACACCTTC.

This clonotype was recorded a few times. The rearrangement joins TRBV6-1 to TRBJ1-5; D is undetermined. This CDR3 region has 12 residues. Trimming took off 7 bases at V and 1 base at J, with 5 bases between the two ends. Germline CDR1 MNHNS, CDR2 SASEGT. The CDR3 reads CASKDSNQPQHF. CDR3 in DNA: TGTGCCAGCAAGGACAGCAATCAGCCCCAGCATTTT.

Ten or more counts support this clonotype. V usage is TRBV27 and J usage is TRBJ2-7, with a weak D call TRBD2 (5 bases). This CDR3 contains 15 residues. V was pared by 6 bases and J by 0 bases, with 15 bases between. In germline, CDR1 is MNHEY, CDR2 SMNVEV (reference sequence). CDR3 sequence (DNA): TGTGCCAGCAGCCTCCGCGGGTCAAGCTCCTACGAGCAGTACTTC. It codes for CASSLRGSSSYEQYF.

The chain has TRBV3-1 and TRBJ2-7, with D unclear. This CDR3 comprises 11 residues. Trimming removed 2 bases at V and 5 bases at J, with 4 bases between. Germline lookup yields CDR1 LGHDT and CDR2 YNNKEL (reference sequence). The CDR3 spells CASSQFDEQYF. The CDR3 DNA is TGTGCCAGCAGCCAATTCGACGAGCAGTACTTC.

This chain joins TRBV5-1 and TRBJ2-7, with 9 positions matching TRBD1. The V gene end was trimmed by 6 bases and the J gene end by 1 base; junction bases not matched to a gene: 11. This CDR3 region has 16 residues. Germline assignment: CDR1 SGHRS and CDR2 YFSETQ. CDR3 nucleotide sequence: TGCGCCAGCAACTGGGGGGACAGGGATTTTTCCTACGAGCAGTACTTC. This encodes CASNWGDRDFSYEQYF.

This clonotype was counted ten times or more. This chain joins TRBV29-1 and TRBJ1-1; D is undetermined. Germline V gives CDR1 SQVTM, CDR2 ANQGSEA. Trimming pared 8 bases from V and 7 bases from J, leaving 14 bases between. This CDR3 is built from 11 residues. CDR3 nucleotide sequence: TGCAGCTCCGTTTCGTTCGATGAAGCTTTCTTT. Its translation is CSSVSFDEAFF.